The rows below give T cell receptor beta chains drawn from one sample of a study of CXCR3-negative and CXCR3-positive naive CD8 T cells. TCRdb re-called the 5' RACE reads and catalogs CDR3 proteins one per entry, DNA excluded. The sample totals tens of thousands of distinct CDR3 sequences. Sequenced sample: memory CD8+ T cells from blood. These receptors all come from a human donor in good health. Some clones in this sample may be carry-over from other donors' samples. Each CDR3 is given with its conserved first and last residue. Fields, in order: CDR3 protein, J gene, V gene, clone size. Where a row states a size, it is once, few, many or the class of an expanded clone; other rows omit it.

cdr3_aa: CASSVGTLKETQYF
j_call: TRBJ2-5
v_call: TRBV6-6
clone_size: NA

cdr3_aa: CSAPRLAGEADTQYF
j_call: TRBJ2-3
v_call: TRBV20-1
clone_size: NA

cdr3_aa: CSVEDGVARNTGELFF
j_call: TRBJ2-2
v_call: TRBV29-1
clone_size: NA

cdr3_aa: CASSFGVGTEAFF
j_call: TRBJ1-1
v_call: TRBV7-6
clone_size: NA

cdr3_aa: CASSQGPGRLDTGTEAFF
j_call: TRBJ1-1
v_call: TRBV4-3
clone_size: NA

cdr3_aa: CASSRGTSGQETQYF
j_call: TRBJ2-5
v_call: TRBV4-2
clone_size: NA

cdr3_aa: CSVGGGYGEQETQYF
j_call: TRBJ2-5
v_call: TRBV29-1
clone_size: NA

cdr3_aa: CASGISGTHEQYF
j_call: TRBJ2-7
v_call: TRBV5-1
clone_size: NA

cdr3_aa: CASSSRTGTYEQYF
j_call: TRBJ2-7
v_call: TRBV4-1
clone_size: NA

cdr3_aa: CASSEAGELEQYF
j_call: TRBJ2-7
v_call: TRBV7-7
clone_size: NA

cdr3_aa: CASSKSDSGANVLTF
j_call: TRBJ2-6
v_call: TRBV28
clone_size: NA

cdr3_aa: CASSSTGFYGYTF
j_call: TRBJ1-2
v_call: TRBV7-3
clone_size: NA

cdr3_aa: CSAPAAGEETQYF
j_call: TRBJ2-5
v_call: TRBV20-1
clone_size: NA

cdr3_aa: CASSWGLAEVGGNYEQYF
j_call: TRBJ2-7
v_call: TRBV5-1
clone_size: NA

cdr3_aa: CASSQGTGSVPGELFF
j_call: TRBJ2-2
v_call: TRBV4-3
clone_size: NA

cdr3_aa: CASSLQGATAFF
j_call: TRBJ1-1
v_call: TRBV28
clone_size: NA

cdr3_aa: CASSLQGNSYEQYF
j_call: TRBJ2-7
v_call: TRBV28
clone_size: NA

cdr3_aa: CSVGISYEQYF
j_call: TRBJ2-7
v_call: TRBV29-1
clone_size: NA

cdr3_aa: CASSSSSPGQSKQFF
j_call: TRBJ2-1
v_call: TRBV12-3/TRBV12-4
clone_size: NA

cdr3_aa: CASSIRRVDEQFF
j_call: TRBJ2-1
v_call: TRBV19
clone_size: NA

cdr3_aa: CASSLSPGQGSYEQYF
j_call: TRBJ2-7
v_call: TRBV27
clone_size: NA

cdr3_aa: CSVPSGGLDEQFF
j_call: TRBJ2-1
v_call: TRBV29-1
clone_size: medium-sized

cdr3_aa: CSARDIGRSNTEAFF
j_call: TRBJ1-1
v_call: TRBV20-1
clone_size: medium-sized

cdr3_aa: CTTPGLGVDEQFF
j_call: TRBJ2-1
v_call: TRBV20-1
clone_size: NA

cdr3_aa: CASSFSGQGYEQYF
j_call: TRBJ2-7
v_call: TRBV12-3/TRBV12-4
clone_size: NA

cdr3_aa: CASMGPSQHRDTEAFF
j_call: TRBJ1-1
v_call: TRBV28
clone_size: NA

cdr3_aa: CSARGETHNEQFF
j_call: TRBJ2-1
v_call: TRBV20-1
clone_size: NA

cdr3_aa: CASSQRDRGHETQYF
j_call: TRBJ2-5
v_call: TRBV14
clone_size: NA

cdr3_aa: CASSQERNYEQYF
j_call: TRBJ2-7
v_call: TRBV14
clone_size: NA

cdr3_aa: CASSFLGLAGVVEQYF
j_call: TRBJ2-7
v_call: TRBV28
clone_size: NA

cdr3_aa: CASSLNTDQHNEQFF
j_call: TRBJ2-1
v_call: TRBV7-7
clone_size: NA

cdr3_aa: CASSLGQYEQYF
j_call: TRBJ2-7
v_call: TRBV12-3/TRBV12-4
clone_size: NA

cdr3_aa: CASSWTGSEQYF
j_call: TRBJ2-7
v_call: TRBV5-1
clone_size: NA

cdr3_aa: CSGTGTGDSEAFF
j_call: TRBJ1-1
v_call: TRBV29-1
clone_size: NA

cdr3_aa: CASRTWTSGEETQYF
j_call: TRBJ2-5
v_call: TRBV6-2/TRBV6-3
clone_size: NA

cdr3_aa: CASLRDPRNEQFF
j_call: TRBJ2-1
v_call: TRBV2
clone_size: NA

cdr3_aa: CASSLRGGANEQYF
j_call: TRBJ2-7
v_call: TRBV28
clone_size: NA

cdr3_aa: CSVEGVRSNTEAFF
j_call: TRBJ1-1
v_call: TRBV29-1
clone_size: NA

cdr3_aa: CASSPQWQVSGNTIYF
j_call: TRBJ1-3
v_call: TRBV4-2
clone_size: NA

cdr3_aa: CATSRDRDIWEAEAFF
j_call: TRBJ1-1
v_call: TRBV15
clone_size: NA

cdr3_aa: CASSLPVGVYGYTF
j_call: TRBJ1-2
v_call: TRBV28
clone_size: NA

cdr3_aa: CSARGDGQLFQETHYF
j_call: TRBJ2-5
v_call: TRBV20-1
clone_size: NA

cdr3_aa: CASSLPPWEQYF
j_call: TRBJ2-7
v_call: TRBV28
clone_size: medium-sized

cdr3_aa: CSVEAGPNTEAFF
j_call: TRBJ1-1
v_call: TRBV29-1
clone_size: NA

cdr3_aa: CASSQSTGQLEKLFF
j_call: TRBJ1-4
v_call: TRBV4-3
clone_size: NA

cdr3_aa: CSAGTQGGEQYF
j_call: TRBJ2-7
v_call: TRBV29-1
clone_size: NA

cdr3_aa: CSAETAVGEYEQYF
j_call: TRBJ2-7
v_call: TRBV29-1
clone_size: NA

cdr3_aa: CASSDLDSGANVLTF
j_call: TRBJ2-6
v_call: TRBV7-3
clone_size: NA

cdr3_aa: CASSLREAMGPPYGYTF
j_call: TRBJ1-2
v_call: TRBV28
clone_size: NA

cdr3_aa: CSVEQPGDPQETQYF
j_call: TRBJ2-5
v_call: TRBV29-1
clone_size: NA